A selection of T cell receptor beta chains follows, all from one sample in a study of glioma-infiltrating T cells. TCRdb recomputed calls from the multiplex PCR reads with MiXCR, one row per CDR3 protein. Of some 120,000 distinct CDR3 sequences detected, 20% to 25% appear once; the ten largest clones hold roughly 15%. Sequenced: glioma tissue, nonneoplastic brain tissue, or PBMCs (not recorded which). The receptors derive from a human donor with low-grade glioma or glioblastoma, undergoing nonglioma brain surgery, or in good health (not recorded which). The CDR3 runs from the conserved cysteine through the conserved F or W. The D gene is left open where the match is weak. The size of a clone is reported for some rows only, either as once, few or many, or as a class for expanded clones.

j_gene: TRBJ2-7
d_gene: TRBD1
v_gene: TRBV7-8
len: 15
abundance: few
CDR3nt: TGTGCCAGCAGCACCCAGACAGGGGCGATCTACGAGCAGTACTTC
CDR3aa: CASSTQTGAIYEQYF

j_gene: TRBJ2-1
d_gene: TRBD2
v_gene: TRBV28
len: 14
abundance: -
CDR3nt: TGTGCCAGCCTTAGCGGGAGCCCCTACAATGTGCAGTTCTTC
CDR3aa: CASLSGSPYNVQFF

j_gene: TRBJ2-3
d_gene: -
v_gene: TRBV7-9
len: 14
abundance: many
CDR3nt: TGTGCCAGTCGGGGGACGAGCCCTCTCGGTACGCAGTATTTT
CDR3aa: CASRGTSPLGTQYF

j_gene: TRBJ1-4
d_gene: -
v_gene: TRBV18
len: 15
abundance: -
CDR3nt: TGTGCCAGCTCACCACGGGGAAGGATCGAAAAAAAACTGTTTTTT
CDR3aa: CASSPRGRIEKKLFF

j_gene: TRBJ2-1
d_gene: TRBD1
v_gene: TRBV4-3
len: 16
abundance: many
CDR3nt: TGCGCCAGCAGCCAAGAAGCCCAGGGGGCGCAGGCTGAGCAGTTCTTC
CDR3aa: CASSQEAQGAQAEQFF

j_gene: TRBJ1-5
d_gene: TRBD1
v_gene: TRBV28
len: 15
abundance: many
CDR3nt: TGTGCCAGCAGTCTAGTCCGGCAGGGGGATCAGCCCCAGCATTTT
CDR3aa: CASSLVRQGDQPQHF

j_gene: TRBJ2-7
d_gene: -
v_gene: TRBV6-1
len: 17
abundance: many
CDR3nt: TGTGCCAGCAGTTCGGATAGCGGCCTAGGATTCTCCTACGAGCAGTACTTC
CDR3aa: CASSSDSGLGFSYEQYF

j_gene: TRBJ2-3
d_gene: -
v_gene: TRBV7-3
len: 15
abundance: -
CDR3nt: TGTGCCAGCAGCTCGACACCGGGGCACACAGATACGAAGTATTTT
CDR3aa: CASSSTPGHTDTKYF

j_gene: TRBJ2-3
d_gene: -
v_gene: TRBV12-5
len: 14
abundance: many
CDR3nt: TGTGCTAGTGGGTCCGCGGCTAGCACAGATACGCAGTATTTT
CDR3aa: CASGSAASTDTQYF

j_gene: TRBJ1-1
d_gene: -
v_gene: TRBV7-2
len: 14
abundance: many
CDR3nt: TGTGCCAGCAGCTTCTCTCCTAGGGGCGCTGAAGCTTTCTTT
CDR3aa: CASSFSPRGAEAFF

j_gene: TRBJ1-2
d_gene: -
v_gene: TRBV19
len: 9
abundance: many
CDR3nt: TGTGCCAGTGGGGGTGGCTACACCTTC
CDR3aa: CASGGGYTF

j_gene: TRBJ2-5
d_gene: -
v_gene: TRBV25-1
len: 17
abundance: -
CDR3nt: TGTGCCGGCAGCATACGGGACTTCTCACCCGGGAAAGAGACCCAGTACTTC
CDR3aa: CAGSIRDFSPGKETQYF

j_gene: TRBJ1-5
d_gene: -
v_gene: TRBV28
len: 16
abundance: many
CDR3nt: TGTGCCAGCAGCCGCCCACAGGGACCGGCGAATCAGCCCCAGCATTTT
CDR3aa: CASSRPQGPANQPQHF

j_gene: TRBJ2-5
d_gene: -
v_gene: TRBV28
len: 13
abundance: -
CDR3nt: TGTGCCAGCAGTTTATTAGCGGAAGAGACCCAGTACTTC
CDR3aa: CASSLLAEETQYF

j_gene: TRBJ2-3
d_gene: -
v_gene: TRBV2
len: 15
abundance: -
CDR3nt: TGTGCCAGCAGTCCAGTAACGGTGAGCACAGATACGCAGTATTTT
CDR3aa: CASSPVTVSTDTQYF

j_gene: TRBJ2-7
d_gene: -
v_gene: TRBV30
len: 13
abundance: -
CDR3nt: TGTGCCTGGAGCCCTGAGAGCTCCTACGAGCAGTACTTC
CDR3aa: CAWSPESSYEQYF

j_gene: TRBJ2-1
d_gene: -
v_gene: TRBV7-9
len: 13
abundance: many
CDR3nt: TGTGCCAGCAGCATATCCACTTACAATGAGCAGTTCTTC
CDR3aa: CASSISTYNEQFF

j_gene: TRBJ2-7
d_gene: TRBD2
v_gene: TRBV19
len: 15
abundance: many
CDR3nt: TGTGCCAGTAGTCTATTAGCGGGAGGATTTTACGAGCAGTACTTC
CDR3aa: CASSLLAGGFYEQYF

j_gene: TRBJ1-6
d_gene: -
v_gene: TRBV6-2/TRBV6-3
len: 14
abundance: -
CDR3nt: TGTGCCAGCAGTTACCAGGTCGGGGGCTCACCCCTCCACTTT
CDR3aa: CASSYQVGGSPLHF

j_gene: TRBJ2-3
d_gene: TRBD2
v_gene: TRBV12-5
len: 17
abundance: many
CDR3nt: TGTGCTAGTGGTTCCAGACTCACTAGCGAGAGCACAGATACGCAGTATTTT
CDR3aa: CASGSRLTSESTDTQYF

j_gene: TRBJ2-7
d_gene: -
v_gene: TRBV6-1
len: 14
abundance: many
CDR3nt: TGTGCCAGCAGTCCTTTAGGGCGGCTCTACGAGCAGTACTTC
CDR3aa: CASSPLGRLYEQYF

j_gene: TRBJ1-6
d_gene: -
v_gene: TRBV3-1
len: 15
abundance: many
CDR3nt: TGTGCCAGCAGCCAAGGGTTCTTCGGGAATTCACCCCTCCACTTT
CDR3aa: CASSQGFFGNSPLHF

j_gene: TRBJ2-7
d_gene: -
v_gene: TRBV4-3
len: 14
abundance: -
CDR3nt: TGCGCCAGCAGCCAAGAACTCCTGAGCGACGAGCAGTACTTC
CDR3aa: CASSQELLSDEQYF

j_gene: TRBJ2-4
d_gene: -
v_gene: TRBV9
len: 14
abundance: -
CDR3nt: TGTGCCAGCGAGGCTGGAGGTCCGCAAAACATTCAGTACTTC
CDR3aa: CASEAGGPQNIQYF

j_gene: TRBJ2-7
d_gene: -
v_gene: TRBV7-2
len: 14
abundance: many
CDR3nt: TGTGCCAGCAGCTTAGTGTCCGAGGTTCCCGAGCAGTACTTC
CDR3aa: CASSLVSEVPEQYF

j_gene: TRBJ2-3
d_gene: TRBD1
v_gene: TRBV6-6
len: 15
abundance: few
CDR3nt: TGTGCCAGCAGTTACTCGACAGGGGGCGGAGATACGCAGTATTTT
CDR3aa: CASSYSTGGGDTQYF

j_gene: TRBJ2-7
d_gene: TRBD1
v_gene: TRBV24-1
len: 13
abundance: many
CDR3nt: TGTGCCACCAGTGATTACCGGGACAGCGAGCAGTACTTC
CDR3aa: CATSDYRDSEQYF

j_gene: TRBJ1-1
d_gene: -
v_gene: TRBV6-1
len: 14
abundance: many
CDR3nt: TGTGCCAGCAGCGGAGGCTTGGGGGCGACTGAAGCTTTCTTT
CDR3aa: CASSGGLGATEAFF

j_gene: TRBJ2-7
d_gene: TRBD2
v_gene: TRBV12-3/TRBV12-4
len: 14
abundance: many
CDR3nt: TGTGCCAGCAGAAGGGGACTAGCGGGAGTCGAGCAGTACTTC
CDR3aa: CASRRGLAGVEQYF

j_gene: TRBJ2-1
d_gene: TRBD2
v_gene: TRBV5-1
len: 13
abundance: few
CDR3nt: TGCGCCAGCAGCTTGAAACTAGCGGATGAGCAGTTCTTC
CDR3aa: CASSLKLADEQFF

j_gene: TRBJ2-3
d_gene: -
v_gene: TRBV5-1
len: 14
abundance: few
CDR3nt: TGCGCCAGCAGCTCAACAGGAAACACAGATACGCAGTATTTT
CDR3aa: CASSSTGNTDTQYF

j_gene: TRBJ2-5
d_gene: -
v_gene: TRBV27
len: 14
abundance: -
CDR3nt: TGTGCCAGCAGTTTTTCGGACAGCCAAGAGACCCGGTACTTC
CDR3aa: CASSFSDSQETRYF

j_gene: TRBJ2-5
d_gene: -
v_gene: TRBV9
len: 14
abundance: few
CDR3nt: TGTGCCAGCAGCGGAAACCGACCATCCGGGACCCAGTACTTC
CDR3aa: CASSGNRPSGTQYF

j_gene: TRBJ2-2
d_gene: -
v_gene: TRBV6-1
len: 14
abundance: many
CDR3nt: TGTGCCAGCACCGCTAGCTTGAACACCGGGGAGCTGTTTTTT
CDR3aa: CASTASLNTGELFF

j_gene: TRBJ1-5
d_gene: -
v_gene: TRBV7-2
len: 14
abundance: many
CDR3nt: TGTGCCAGCAGCTTACAGGGCAGCAATCAGCCCCAGCATTTT
CDR3aa: CASSLQGSNQPQHF

j_gene: TRBJ2-1
d_gene: TRBD2
v_gene: TRBV6-1
len: 15
abundance: many
CDR3nt: TGTGCCAGCAGTGCCGGGACTAGCGGTCACAATGAGCAGTTCTTC
CDR3aa: CASSAGTSGHNEQFF

j_gene: TRBJ1-1
d_gene: TRBD1
v_gene: TRBV3-1
len: 12
abundance: many
CDR3nt: TGTGCCAGCAGCCGGGACAGGGGTTACGCTTTCTTT
CDR3aa: CASSRDRGYAFF

j_gene: TRBJ2-6
d_gene: -
v_gene: TRBV20-1
len: 14
abundance: many
CDR3nt: TGCAGTGCTAGCGGGGTCACTGGGGCCAACGTCCTGACTTTC
CDR3aa: CSASGVTGANVLTF

j_gene: TRBJ2-3
d_gene: -
v_gene: TRBV7-2
len: 14
abundance: many
CDR3nt: TGTGCCAGCAGCTTAAAGGGGACGGCAGATACGCAGTATTTT
CDR3aa: CASSLKGTADTQYF

j_gene: TRBJ2-1
d_gene: TRBD2
v_gene: TRBV20-1
len: 10
abundance: many
CDR3nt: TGCAGTGCTGAATCTAGCGGGCAGTTCTTC
CDR3aa: CSAESSGQFF

j_gene: TRBJ1-5
d_gene: -
v_gene: TRBV27
len: 15
abundance: many
CDR3nt: TGTGCCAGCAGTTTTTCCGACAGAATCGATCAGCCCCAGCATTTT
CDR3aa: CASSFSDRIDQPQHF

j_gene: TRBJ2-3
d_gene: -
v_gene: TRBV30
len: 14
abundance: -
CDR3nt: TGTGCCTGGAGTGCAGGACAGAGCACAGATACGCAGTATTTT
CDR3aa: CAWSAGQSTDTQYF

j_gene: TRBJ2-7
d_gene: -
v_gene: TRBV25-1
len: 16
abundance: -
CDR3nt: TGTGCCAGCAGTGATCAGGCACATACTTTTACCTACGAGCAGTACTTC
CDR3aa: CASSDQAHTFTYEQYF

j_gene: TRBJ2-7
d_gene: -
v_gene: TRBV4-3
len: 14
abundance: many
CDR3nt: TGCGCCAGCAGCCAAGAGCGATACTCCTACGAGCAGTACTTC
CDR3aa: CASSQERYSYEQYF

j_gene: TRBJ2-7
d_gene: -
v_gene: TRBV25-1
len: 13
abundance: -
CDR3nt: TGTGCCAGCAGTATTGCCGAGGGCTACGAGCAGTACTTC
CDR3aa: CASSIAEGYEQYF

j_gene: TRBJ2-1
d_gene: TRBD2
v_gene: TRBV6-1
len: 16
abundance: many
CDR3nt: TGTGCCAGCAGCCCCGGGACTAGCGGGATTCCCAATGAGCAGTTCTTC
CDR3aa: CASSPGTSGIPNEQFF

j_gene: TRBJ1-6
d_gene: -
v_gene: TRBV4-3
len: 13
abundance: many
CDR3nt: TGCGCCAGCAGCCAAGATTCAGACTCACCCCTCCACTTT
CDR3aa: CASSQDSDSPLHF

j_gene: TRBJ2-1
d_gene: -
v_gene: TRBV19
len: 16
abundance: -
CDR3nt: TGTGCCAGTAGTCGAGGGGGGAAAGTCCTATCGAATGAGCAGTTCTTC
CDR3aa: CASSRGGKVLSNEQFF

j_gene: TRBJ2-1
d_gene: -
v_gene: TRBV20-1
len: 15
abundance: many
CDR3nt: TGCAGTGCTTTCGGTAGCCAGAGCTCCTACAATGAGCAGTTCTTC
CDR3aa: CSAFGSQSSYNEQFF